The sequence of this T cell receptor (beta chain) was determined in a study of cytomegalovirus exposure and HLA in healthy donors. Germline V gene lookup returns CDR1 LNHDA and CDR2 SQIVND (reference sequence). The CDR3 is 14 residues long. The V end lost 3 bases, the J end lost 0 bases, and 8 bases lay between the germline ends. Clones were sequenced by immunoSEQ multiplex PCR, and TCRdb holds only the in-frame ones, with some missing. The sample contains 150,000 or so clones, about 91% of which appear only once. The chain is built from TRBV19 and TRBJ1-1; D is unclear. The receptor comes from a woman under 30 in good health and CMV-seropositive. Source material: PBMCs. The CDR3 sequence: CASSMTGMNTEAFF. The CDR3 DNA reads as TGTGCCAGTAGTATGACGGGTATGAACACTGAAGCTTTCTTT.